The 12 T cell receptor beta chains below come from one sample, sequenced in a study of cytomegalovirus exposure and HLA in healthy donors. Use of 60 Vbeta and 13 Jbeta primers characterized the PCR. The method was immunoSEQ multiplex PCR; TCRdb's version includes in-frame clones alone and lacks a portion of them. The sample contains some 110,000 clones, roughly 80% of which appear only once. The material sequenced was PBMCs. All receptors derive from a man in his fifties or sixties in good health and CMV-seronegative.

About this clone itself: Within the sample, other DNA sequences also encode this same CDR3. V and J are TRBV5-4 and TRBJ2-4; D is perhaps TRBD2 (5 bases). This CDR3 is 15 amino acids long. Trimming cost V 0 bases and J 0 bases, with 7 bases left between them. Germline V gives CDR1 SGHNT, CDR2 YYREEE (reference sequence). CDR3: CASSLGGLAKNIQYF. Here the CDR3 DNA reads TGTGCCAGCAGCTTGGGAGGGTTAGCCAAAAACATTCAGTACTTC.

The chain links TRBV18 to TRBJ2-2, with D possibly being TRBD1 (5 bases). This CDR3 spans 13 amino acids. V lost 4 bases, J lost 4 bases, and 7 bases lay in between. CDR1 is KGHSH, CDR2 LQKENI, per germline. The CDR3 DNA sequence: TGTGCCAGCTCACAGGGGCCCACCGGGGAGCTGTTTTTT. Its translation: CASSQGPTGELFF.

The chain links TRBV5-1 to TRBJ1-4, with 8 bases identical to TRBD1. The CDR3 has 15 amino acids. Germline assignment: CDR1 SGHRS and CDR2 YFSETQ. V dropped 6 bases and J dropped 8; count of bases not matched to a gene: 12. DNA for the CDR3: TGCGCCAGCAAACTCCAGGGGGCGGGTTGGGAAAAACTGTTTTTT. The encoded protein is CASKLQGAGWEKLFF.

The chain combines TRBV28 with TRBJ1-6; a possible D gene is TRBD1 (5 bases). The CDR3 spans 14 residues. CDR1 MDHEN and CDR2 SYDVKM come from the germline V gene. V gave up 6 bases and J gave up 4 bases, with 10 bases separating them. The CDR3 DNA is TGTGCCAGCAGCCCCACAGGATATAATTCACCCCTCCACTTT. Amino acid sequence: CASSPTGYNSPLHF. Variable domain in full (rest from reference TRBV28 and TRBJ1-6): DVKVTQSSRYLVKRTGEKVFLECVQDMDHENMFWYRQDPGLGLRLIYFSYDVKMKEKGDIPEGYSVSREKKERFSLILESASTNQTSMYLCASSPTGYNSPLHFGNGTRLTVT.

The chain recombines TRBV12-5 with TRBJ2-2; 8 nucleotides align to TRBD1. The junction had 4 bases not matched to a gene; V was cut back by 0 bases and J by 7 bases. The germline gives CDR1 LGHNT, CDR2 FRNRAP. CDR3 length: 15 residues. The CDR3 spells CASGLVIQGVGELFF. The CDR3 DNA sequence: TGTGCTAGTGGTTTGGTAATACAGGGGGTCGGGGAGCTGTTTTTT.

This rearrangement joins TRBV19 to TRBJ1-6; TRBD1 aligns across 7 bases. The germline gives CDR1 LNHDA, CDR2 SQIVND (reference sequence). The CDR3 covers 14 residues. The V segment lost 4 bases and the J segment 7 bases; nucleotides outside the gene matches: 4. In DNA, the CDR3 is TGTGCCAGTAGTAACCGACAGGGAAATTCACCCCTCCACTTT. Its translation: CASSNRQGNSPLHF.

This chain joins TRBV5-1 and TRBJ1-6, with D possibly being TRBD1 (6 bases). CDR3 length: 14 residues. V was shortened by 4 bases and J by 6 bases, with 11 bases between the two germline ends. Germline values: CDR1 SGHRS, CDR2 YFSETQ. Here the CDR3 reads CASSQQGGNSPLHF. CDR3 in DNA: TGCGCCAGCAGCCAACAGGGTGGTAATTCACCCCTCCACTTT.

The V and J genes are TRBV9 and TRBJ2-3, with 8 bases lining up with TRBD2. Germline V lookup: CDR1 SGDLS, CDR2 YYNGEE. Unmatched junction bases numbered 6, after V lost 4 bases and J lost 2 bases. CDR3 length equals 15 residues. CDR3 amino acids: CASSPSGGPTDTQYF. The CDR3 DNA is TGTGCCAGCAGCCCTTCGGGGGGGCCCACAGATACGCAGTATTTT.

This chain connects TRBV5-6 to TRBJ2-3; unclear D gene. CDR1 and CDR2 from the germline V gene are SGHDT and YYEEEE. There are 11 residues in the CDR3. V lost 0 bases to trimming and J lost 6 bases, with 2 bases between them. The CDR3 here is CASSLADTQYF. Here the CDR3 DNA reads TGTGCCAGCAGCTTGGCGGATACGCAGTATTTT.

This clone was picked up a small number of times. Other DNA sequences within the sample encode an identical CDR3. V usage is TRBV28 and J usage is TRBJ1-6, with D hard to call. The V gene's germline CDR1 is MDHEN and CDR2 SYDVKM. CDR3 size: 15 residues. Trimming left V 7 bases short and J 7 bases short, with 17 bases between. CDR3 sequence reads: CASTWRESPNSPLHF. The CDR3 DNA is TGTGCCAGCACCTGGAGGGAGTCGCCCAATTCACCCCTCCACTTT.

This clone qualifies as medium-sized. This chain uses TRBV5-4 with TRBJ1-4; TRBD1 aligns across 10 bases. Trimming removed 4 bases from V and 5 bases from J; junction bases left unmatched: 5. From germline, CDR1 is SGHNT and CDR2 YYREEE (reference sequence). The CDR3 extends over 15 amino acids. This CDR3 is CASSRQGAGNEKLFF. DNA for the CDR3: TGTGCCAGCAGCCGACAGGGGGCGGGGAATGAAAAACTGTTTTTT.

This clone was found a few times. The chain carries TRBV5-3 and TRBJ1-4; 7 bases are shared with TRBD1. TRBV5-3 counts as an open reading frame of uncertain function. This CDR3 has 12 amino acids. The ends lost 6 bases at V and 8 bases at J; junction bases unmatched: 4. CDR3 protein: CARTEGAEKLFF. The CDR3 DNA is TGTGCCAGAACGGAGGGGGCCGAAAAACTGTTTTTT.